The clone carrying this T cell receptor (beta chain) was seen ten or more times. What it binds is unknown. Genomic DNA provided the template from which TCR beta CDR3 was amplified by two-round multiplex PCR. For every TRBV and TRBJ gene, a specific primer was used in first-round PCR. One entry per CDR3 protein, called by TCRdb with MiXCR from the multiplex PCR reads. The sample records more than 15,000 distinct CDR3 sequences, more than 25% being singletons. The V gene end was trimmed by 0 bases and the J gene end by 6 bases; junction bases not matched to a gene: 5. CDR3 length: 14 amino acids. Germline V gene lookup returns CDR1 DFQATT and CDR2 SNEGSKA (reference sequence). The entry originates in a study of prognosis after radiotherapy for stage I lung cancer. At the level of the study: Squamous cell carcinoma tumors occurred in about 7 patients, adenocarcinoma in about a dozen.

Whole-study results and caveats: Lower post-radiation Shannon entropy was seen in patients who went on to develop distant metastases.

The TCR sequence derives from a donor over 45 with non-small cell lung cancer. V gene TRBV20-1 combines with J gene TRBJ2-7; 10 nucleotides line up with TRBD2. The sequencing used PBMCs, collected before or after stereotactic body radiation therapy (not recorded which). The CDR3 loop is CSAREGASGSEQYF. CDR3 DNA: TGCAGTGCTAGAGAGGGGGCTAGCGGGAGCGAGCAGTACTTC.